This TCR beta chain stems from a study of blood T cell repertoires in COVID-19. Study at large: Specimens from acute and convalescent COVID-19 originated in the United States, Italy and Spain. T cells, B-cell-depleted T cells, or PBMCs provided the cDNA or gDNA that served as material.

Source study methods: From reference gene primer amplification, estimates of nucleated cell counts were derived. Profiled with immunoSEQ multiplex PCR; TCRdb holds only in-frame clones, not every one. Clone size and the V and J calls come from that table; the DNA yielded D and trimming. This table holds about 670,000 clones, more than 80% found once. The sequencing sample was made of peripheral blood. This receptor was obtained from a woman under 30 with acute or convalescent COVID-19.

The CDR3 region is CASGYLAPETQYF. DNA for the CDR3: TGTGCCAGCGGGTACTTAGCTCCAGAGACCCAGTACTTC. This chain uses TRBV7-2 with TRBJ2-5; D unresolved. V lost 8 bases, J lost 4 bases, and 14 bases lay in between. The CDR3 consists of 13 residues. Germline V gives CDR1 SGHTA, CDR2 FQGNSA.